This T cell receptor beta chain was retrieved from a study of blood T cell repertoires in COVID-19. Only in-frame clones appear in the TCRdb table, and some are missing; sequencing was by immunoSEQ multiplex PCR. The sample holds 200,000 to 250,000 clones, approximately 90% seen once. The CDR3 contains 17 residues. In germline, CDR1 is MNHNS, CDR2 SASEGT. V was clipped by 0 bases and J by 2 bases, with 14 bases between them. The specimen was peripheral blood. This receptor was obtained from a man in his fifties with COVID-19, enrolled during active disease. This rearrangement joins TRBV6-1 to TRBJ1-5; D might be TRBD1 (5 bases). The DNA for the CDR3 is TGTGCCAGCAGTGAAGCTGGGGGGTTCGGTGGCAATCAGCCCCAGCATTTT. Translating gives CASSEAGGFGGNQPQHF.